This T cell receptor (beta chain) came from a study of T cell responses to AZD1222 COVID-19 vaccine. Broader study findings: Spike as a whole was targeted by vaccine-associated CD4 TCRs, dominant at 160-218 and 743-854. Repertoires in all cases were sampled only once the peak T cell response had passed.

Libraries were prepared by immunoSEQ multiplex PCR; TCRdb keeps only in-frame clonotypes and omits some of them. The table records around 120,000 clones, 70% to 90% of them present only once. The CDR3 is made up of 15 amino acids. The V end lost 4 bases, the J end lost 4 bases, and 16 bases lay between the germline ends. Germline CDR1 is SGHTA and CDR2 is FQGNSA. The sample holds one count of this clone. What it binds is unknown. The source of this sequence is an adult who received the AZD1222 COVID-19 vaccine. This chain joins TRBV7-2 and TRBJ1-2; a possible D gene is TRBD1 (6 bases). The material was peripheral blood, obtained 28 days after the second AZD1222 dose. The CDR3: CASSSQGLELYGYTF. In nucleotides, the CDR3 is TGTGCCAGCAGCTCACAGGGACTCGAGCTCTATGGCTACACCTTC.